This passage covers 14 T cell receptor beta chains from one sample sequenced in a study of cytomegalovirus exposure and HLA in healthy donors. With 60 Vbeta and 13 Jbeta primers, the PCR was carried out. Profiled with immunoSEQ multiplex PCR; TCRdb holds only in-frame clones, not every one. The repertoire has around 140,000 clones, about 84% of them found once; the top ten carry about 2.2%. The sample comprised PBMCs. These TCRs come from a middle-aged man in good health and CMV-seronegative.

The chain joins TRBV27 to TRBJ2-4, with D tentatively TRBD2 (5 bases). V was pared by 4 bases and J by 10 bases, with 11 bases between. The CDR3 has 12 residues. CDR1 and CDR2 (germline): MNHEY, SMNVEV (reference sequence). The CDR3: CASSSPTGIQYF. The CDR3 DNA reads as TGTGCCAGCAGTTCCCCGACGGGGATTCAGTACTTC.

CDR3 sequence (DNA): TGTGCCAGCAGCCCGCACCCCCGTACAGTAGATACGCAGTATTTT. This encodes CASSPHPRTVDTQYF. This chain connects TRBV11-2 to TRBJ2-3; D gene uncertain. V lost 5 bases and J lost 5, with 17 bases in between. Germline V gene data show CDR1 as SGHAT and CDR2 as FQNNGV. CDR3 size: 15 residues.

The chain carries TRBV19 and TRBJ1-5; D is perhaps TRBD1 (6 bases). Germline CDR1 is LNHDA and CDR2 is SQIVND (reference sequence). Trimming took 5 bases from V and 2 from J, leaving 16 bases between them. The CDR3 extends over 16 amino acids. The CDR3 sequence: CASSLRPPGGNQPQHF. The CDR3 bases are TGTGCCAGTAGTCTCCGCCCACCAGGGGGCAATCAGCCCCAGCATTTT. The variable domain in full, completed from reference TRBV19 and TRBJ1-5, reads DGGITQSPKYLFRKEGQNVTLSCEQNLNHDAMYWYRQDPGQGLRLIYYSQIVNDFQKGDIAEGYSVSREKKESFPLTVTSAQKNPTAFYLCASSLRPPGGNQPQHFGDGTRLSIL.

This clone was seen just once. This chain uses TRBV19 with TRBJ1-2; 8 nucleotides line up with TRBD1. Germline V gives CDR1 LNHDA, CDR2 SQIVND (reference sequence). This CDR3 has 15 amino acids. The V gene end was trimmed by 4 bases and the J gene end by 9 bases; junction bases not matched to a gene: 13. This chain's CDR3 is CASSRSQGAQGRYTF. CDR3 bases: TGTGCCAGTAGTAGATCTCAGGGGGCGCAGGGTCGCTACACCTTC.

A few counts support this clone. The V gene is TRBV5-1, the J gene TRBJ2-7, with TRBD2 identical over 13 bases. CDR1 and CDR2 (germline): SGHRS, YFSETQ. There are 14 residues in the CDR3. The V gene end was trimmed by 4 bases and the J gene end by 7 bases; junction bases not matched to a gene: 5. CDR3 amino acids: CASSPGLAGSEQYF. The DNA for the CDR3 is TGCGCCAGCAGCCCGGGACTAGCGGGGAGTGAGCAGTACTTC. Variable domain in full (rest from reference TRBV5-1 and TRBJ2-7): KAGVTQTPRYLIKTRGQQVTLSCSPISGHRSVSWYQQTPGQGLQFLFEYFSETQRNKGNFPGRFSGRQFSNSRSEMNVSTLELGDSALYLCASSPGLAGSEQYFGPGTRLTVT.

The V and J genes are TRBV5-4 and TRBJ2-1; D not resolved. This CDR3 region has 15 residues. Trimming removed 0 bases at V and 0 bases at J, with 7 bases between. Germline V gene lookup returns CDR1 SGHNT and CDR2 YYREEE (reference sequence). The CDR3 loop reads CASSLDITSYNEQFF. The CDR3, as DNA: TGTGCCAGCAGCTTGGACATTACCTCCTACAATGAGCAGTTCTTC.

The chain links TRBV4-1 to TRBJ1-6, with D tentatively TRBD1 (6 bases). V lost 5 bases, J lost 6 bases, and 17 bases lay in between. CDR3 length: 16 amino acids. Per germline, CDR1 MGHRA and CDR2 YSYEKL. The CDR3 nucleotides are TGCGCCAGCAGCAAATCTGAGGACAGACCTAATTCACCCCTCCACTTT. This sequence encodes CASSKSEDRPNSPLHF.

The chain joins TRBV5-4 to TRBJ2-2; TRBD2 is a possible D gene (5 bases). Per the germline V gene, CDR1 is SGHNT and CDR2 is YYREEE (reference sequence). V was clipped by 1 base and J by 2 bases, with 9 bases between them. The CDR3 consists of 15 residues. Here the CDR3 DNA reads TGTGCCAGCAGCTTGAGAGGGCCAAACACCGGGGAGCTGTTTTTT. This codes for CASSLRGPNTGELFF.

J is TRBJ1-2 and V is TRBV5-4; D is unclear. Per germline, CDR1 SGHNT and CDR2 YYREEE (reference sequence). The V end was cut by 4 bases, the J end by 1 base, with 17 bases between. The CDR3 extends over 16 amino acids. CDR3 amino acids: CASSLDGRTDNYGYTF. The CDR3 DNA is TGTGCCAGCAGCCTGGATGGCAGAACCGATAACTATGGCTACACCTTC.

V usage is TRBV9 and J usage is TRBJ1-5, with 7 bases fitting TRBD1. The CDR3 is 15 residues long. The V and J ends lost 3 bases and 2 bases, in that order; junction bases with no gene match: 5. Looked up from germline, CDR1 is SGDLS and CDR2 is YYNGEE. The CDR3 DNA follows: TGTGCCAGCAGCGAGACAGGGTGGGGCAATCAGCCCCAGCATTTT. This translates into CASSETGWGNQPQHF.

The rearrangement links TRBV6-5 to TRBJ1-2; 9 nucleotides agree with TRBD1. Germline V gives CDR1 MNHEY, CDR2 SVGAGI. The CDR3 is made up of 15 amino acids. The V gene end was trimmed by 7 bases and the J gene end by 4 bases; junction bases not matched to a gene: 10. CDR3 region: CASKVGLQGAYGYTF. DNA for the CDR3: TGTGCCAGCAAAGTGGGACTACAGGGGGCCTATGGCTACACCTTC.

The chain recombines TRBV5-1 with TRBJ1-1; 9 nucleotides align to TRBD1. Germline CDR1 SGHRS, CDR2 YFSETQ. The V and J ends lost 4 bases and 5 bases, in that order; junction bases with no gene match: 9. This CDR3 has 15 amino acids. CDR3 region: CASSTQTGGGTEAFF. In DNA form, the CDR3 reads TGCGCCAGCAGCACTCAGACAGGGGGAGGAACTGAAGCTTTCTTT.

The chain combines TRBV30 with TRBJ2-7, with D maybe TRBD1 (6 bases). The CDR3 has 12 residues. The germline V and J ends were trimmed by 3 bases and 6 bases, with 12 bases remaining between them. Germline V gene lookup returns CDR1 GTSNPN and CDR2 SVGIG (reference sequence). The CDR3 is CAWRQGLGEQYF. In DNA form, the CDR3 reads TGTGCCTGGAGACAGGGCCTGGGCGAGCAGTACTTC.

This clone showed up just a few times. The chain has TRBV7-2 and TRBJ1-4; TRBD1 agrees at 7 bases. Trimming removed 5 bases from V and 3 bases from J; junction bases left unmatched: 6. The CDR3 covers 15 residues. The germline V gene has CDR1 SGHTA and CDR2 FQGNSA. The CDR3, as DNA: TGTGCCAGCAGCCCCCGACAGGGCTCTAATGAAAAACTGTTTTTT. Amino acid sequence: CASSPRQGSNEKLFF.